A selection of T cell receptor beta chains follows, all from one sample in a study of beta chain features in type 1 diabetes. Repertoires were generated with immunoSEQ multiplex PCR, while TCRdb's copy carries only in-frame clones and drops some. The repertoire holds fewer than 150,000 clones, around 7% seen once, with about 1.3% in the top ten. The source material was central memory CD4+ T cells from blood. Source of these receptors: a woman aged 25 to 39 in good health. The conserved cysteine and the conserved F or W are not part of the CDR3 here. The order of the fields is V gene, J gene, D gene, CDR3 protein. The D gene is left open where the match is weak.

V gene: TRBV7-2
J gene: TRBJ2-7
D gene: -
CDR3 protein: ASSLGVAEQY

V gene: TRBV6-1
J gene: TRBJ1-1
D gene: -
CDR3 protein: ASSESRRRATEAF

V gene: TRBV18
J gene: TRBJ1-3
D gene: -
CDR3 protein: ASSPPGANSGNTIY

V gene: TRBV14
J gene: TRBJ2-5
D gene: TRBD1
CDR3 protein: ASSRNRGQETQY

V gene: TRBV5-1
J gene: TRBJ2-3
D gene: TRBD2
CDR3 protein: ASSLGGSGRFISTDTQY

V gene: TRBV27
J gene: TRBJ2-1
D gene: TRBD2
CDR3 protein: ASSPQNLAGGPRNEQF

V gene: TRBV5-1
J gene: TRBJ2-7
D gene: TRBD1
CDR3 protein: ASSSRDRGYEQY

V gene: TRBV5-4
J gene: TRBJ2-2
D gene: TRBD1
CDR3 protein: ASSRGRGQGVNTGELF

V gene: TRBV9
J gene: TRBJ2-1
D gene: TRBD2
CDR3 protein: ASSGPTSGGDTEQF

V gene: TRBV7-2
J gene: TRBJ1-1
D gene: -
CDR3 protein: ASSRGQSTNTEAF

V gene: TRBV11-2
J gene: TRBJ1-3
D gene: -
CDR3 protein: ASSPGTAGNTIY